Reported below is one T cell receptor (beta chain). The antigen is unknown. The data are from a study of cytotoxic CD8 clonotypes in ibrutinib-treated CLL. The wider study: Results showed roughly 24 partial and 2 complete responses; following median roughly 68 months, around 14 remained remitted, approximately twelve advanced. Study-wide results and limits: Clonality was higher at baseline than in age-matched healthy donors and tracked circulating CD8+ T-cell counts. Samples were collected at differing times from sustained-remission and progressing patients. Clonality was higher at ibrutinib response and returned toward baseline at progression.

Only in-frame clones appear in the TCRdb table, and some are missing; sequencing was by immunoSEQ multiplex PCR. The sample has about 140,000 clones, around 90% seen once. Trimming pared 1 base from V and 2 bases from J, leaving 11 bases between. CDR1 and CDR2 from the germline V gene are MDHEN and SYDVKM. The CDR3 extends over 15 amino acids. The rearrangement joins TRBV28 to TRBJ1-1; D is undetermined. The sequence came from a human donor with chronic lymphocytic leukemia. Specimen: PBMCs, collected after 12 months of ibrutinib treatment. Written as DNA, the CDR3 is TGTGCCAGCAGTTTATTCGGCGACTTAAACACTGAAGCTTTCTTT. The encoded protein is CASSLFGDLNTEAFF.